The present TCR beta chain was sequenced within a study of shared clonotypes between healthy human individuals. Overall study results and limits: The generation probabilities recorded for non-shared clonotypes fell below those of clonotypes shared by all four donors.

Only in-frame clones appear in the TCRdb table, and some are missing; sequencing was by immunoSEQ multiplex PCR. The sample lists approximately 700,000 clones; 73% were seen once. Adults of Caucasian background living in Nashville, Tennessee made up all donors. Division of CD4+ cells produced a CD45RA+ naive subset and a CD45RA-negative memory subset. Notes on this clone: No antigen is known for it.

The CDR3 has 14 amino acids. Germline-derived CDR1 and CDR2 are SGHVS and FQNEAQ. V dropped 4 bases and J dropped 2 bases, with 10 bases sitting between them. The sequencing sample was made of memory CD4+ T cells sorted from blood. Subset in this sample: CD45RA-negative fraction. This sequence originates from a woman in her twenties or thirties in good health. The gene calls are TRBV7-8 and TRBJ2-3; D unresolved. This CDR3 reads CASSSTTYTDTQYF. The CDR3 DNA is TGTGCCAGCAGCTCGACGACTTACACAGATACGCAGTATTTT.